This T cell receptor beta chain appears in the sequencing data of a study of beta chain features in type 1 diabetes. Germline V CDR1 and CDR2: SGDLS, YYNGEE. The CDR3 loop spans 16 amino acids. V trimming: 3 bases; J trimming: 2 bases; junction bases outside the gene matches: 7. This clone came up once. Expressed TCRB transcripts were sequenced after all isolated RNA was converted to cDNA. Data came from immunoSEQ multiplex PCR; TCRdb stores just in-frame clones and leaves some out. This sample has some 500,000 clones, with 11% found just once. The chain is built from TRBV9 and TRBJ2-5; 10 nucleotides line up with TRBD2. Sequences were obtained from naive CD4+ T cells from blood. The sequence was obtained from a woman between 18 and 29 years old in good health. CDR3 in amino acids: CASSGQRGGWQETQYF. The CDR3 DNA follows: TGTGCCAGCAGCGGCCAGCGGGGGGGCTGGCAAGAGACCCAGTACTTC.